A selection of T cell receptor beta chains follows, all from one sample in a study of beta chain features in type 1 diabetes. This table comes from immunoSEQ multiplex PCR, and its TCRdb copy is limited to in-frame clones, with some not included. The sample has 300,000 to 400,000 clones; 10% to 15% are singletons. Sequenced material: naive CD4+ T cells from blood. The receptor source for this set is a young man in good health. CDR3s include the opening cysteine and the closing phenylalanine or tryptophan. The D gene is left open where the match is weak. Expanded clones get a size class; other rows say once, few or many, or leave the size out.

size | J | D | V | CDR3 | DNA
few | TRBJ2-3 | - | TRBV20-1 | CSASGEAQYF | TGCAGTGCTAGCGGAGAGGCGCAGTATTTT
few | TRBJ1-5 | - | TRBV30 | CAWSVAGGSKPQHF | TGTGCCTGGAGTGTAGCTGGGGGCTCAAAGCCCCAGCATTTT
few | TRBJ1-2 | TRBD1 | TRBV7-9 | CASSLSPDRDYGYTF | TGTGCCAGCAGCTTATCTCCGGACAGGGACTATGGCTACACCTTC
- | TRBJ2-1 | - | TRBV18 | CASSPYGGNEQFF | TGTGCCAGCTCACCTTATGGCGGCAATGAGCAGTTCTTC
- | TRBJ1-2 | - | TRBV27 | CASSPKAGQGYTF | TGTGCCAGCAGTCCCAAGGCAGGGCAGGGCTACACCTTC
few | TRBJ2-1 | - | TRBV7-3 | CASSLFEREEQFF | TGTGCCAGCAGCTTATTTGAGAGGGAGGAGCAGTTCTTC
few | TRBJ2-4 | - | TRBV29-1 | CSVYTPEGAPGSIQYF | TGCAGCGTTTATACTCCGGAGGGGGCCCCAGGAAGCATTCAGTACTTC
- | TRBJ1-1 | - | TRBV7-9 | CASSYRQNTEAFF | TGTGCCAGCAGCTATAGACAGAACACTGAAGCTTTCTTT
- | TRBJ1-5 | - | TRBV29-1 | CSVDTGLGQPQHF | TGCAGCGTTGATACAGGGTTAGGTCAGCCCCAGCATTTT
- | TRBJ2-5 | - | TRBV7-2 | CASSDRLGPRETQYF | TGTGCCAGCAGCGACCGCCTGGGGCCCCGGGAGACCCAGTACTTC
few | TRBJ2-1 | TRBD2 | TRBV4-3 | CASSQVAGGFDEQFF | TGCGCCAGCAGCCAAGTCGCCGGGGGGTTCGATGAGCAGTTCTTC
- | TRBJ1-1 | TRBD1 | TRBV7-3 | CASSPGTVGNTEAFF | TGTGCCAGCAGCCCAGGGACAGTTGGGAACACTGAAGCTTTCTTT
- | TRBJ2-1 | TRBD1 | TRBV7-2 | CASSGTGYNEQFF | TGTGCCAGCAGCGGGACAGGGTACAATGAGCAGTTCTTC
- | TRBJ2-5 | TRBD1 | TRBV11-2 | CASSLIRGPGETQYF | TGTGCCAGCAGCTTAATCAGGGGGCCAGGGGAGACCCAGTACTTC
few | TRBJ2-1 | TRBD2 | TRBV18 | CASLAGRRNEQFF | TGTGCCAGCTTAGCGGGACGCCGCAATGAGCAGTTCTTC
- | TRBJ1-1 | - | TRBV28 | CASSPGPGSLNTEAFF | TGTGCCAGCAGTCCCGGACCAGGGTCCCTGAACACTGAAGCTTTCTTT
- | TRBJ1-5 | - | TRBV5-1 | CASSLGQDSNQPQHF | TGCGCCAGCAGCTTGGGACAGGACAGCAATCAGCCCCAGCATTTT
- | TRBJ2-5 | TRBD2 | TRBV7-9 | CASSSTGTSGGYGTQYF | TGTGCCAGCAGCTCCACCGGGACTAGCGGGGGGTACGGGACCCAGTACTTC
few | TRBJ2-5 | TRBD2 | TRBV19 | CASSGLAVQETQYF | TGTGCCAGTAGTGGACTAGCGGTGCAAGAGACCCAGTACTTC
- | TRBJ2-5 | TRBD2 | TRBV4-3 | CASSPGRVKIQETQYF | TGCGCCAGCAGCCCCGGGAGGGTGAAGATCCAAGAGACCCAGTACTTC
few | TRBJ1-2 | - | TRBV30 | CAWSVQATGYTF | TGTGCCTGGAGTGTGCAGGCGACAGGCTACACCTTC
few | TRBJ2-3 | TRBD2 | TRBV28 | CASRRPRLAGGTDTQYF | TGTGCCAGCAGACGCCCCCGACTAGCGGGAGGGACAGATACGCAGTATTTT
many | TRBJ1-2 | - | TRBV7-2 | CASSLDSNYGYTF | TGTGCCAGCAGCTTAGACAGTAACTATGGCTACACCTTC